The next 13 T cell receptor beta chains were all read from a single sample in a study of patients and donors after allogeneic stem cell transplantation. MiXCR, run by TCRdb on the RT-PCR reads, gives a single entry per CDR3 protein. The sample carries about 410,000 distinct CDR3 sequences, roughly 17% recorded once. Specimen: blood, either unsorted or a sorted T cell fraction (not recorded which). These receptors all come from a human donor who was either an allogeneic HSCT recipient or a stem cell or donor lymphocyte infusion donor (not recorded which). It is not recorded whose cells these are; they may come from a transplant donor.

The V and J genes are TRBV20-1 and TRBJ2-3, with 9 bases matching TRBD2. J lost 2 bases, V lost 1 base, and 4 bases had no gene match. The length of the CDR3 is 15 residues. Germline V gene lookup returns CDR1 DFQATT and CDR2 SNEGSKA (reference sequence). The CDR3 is CSARVRGRATDTQYF. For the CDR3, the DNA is TGCAGTGCTAGAGTACGCGGGAGGGCCACAGATACGCAGTATTTT.

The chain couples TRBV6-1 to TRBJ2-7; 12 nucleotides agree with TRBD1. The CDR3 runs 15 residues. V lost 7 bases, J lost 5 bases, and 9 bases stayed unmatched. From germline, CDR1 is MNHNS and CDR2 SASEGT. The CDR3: CASIPGGQGADEQYF. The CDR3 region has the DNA TGTGCCAGCATCCCCGGGGGACAGGGGGCCGACGAGCAGTACTTC.

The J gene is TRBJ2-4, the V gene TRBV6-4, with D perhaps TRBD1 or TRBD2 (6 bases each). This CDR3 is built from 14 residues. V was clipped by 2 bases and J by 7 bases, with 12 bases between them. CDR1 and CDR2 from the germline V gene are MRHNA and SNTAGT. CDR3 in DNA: TGTGCCAGCAGTGACGGGGGGCTTAGCAACATTCAGTACTTC. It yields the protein CASSDGGLSNIQYF.

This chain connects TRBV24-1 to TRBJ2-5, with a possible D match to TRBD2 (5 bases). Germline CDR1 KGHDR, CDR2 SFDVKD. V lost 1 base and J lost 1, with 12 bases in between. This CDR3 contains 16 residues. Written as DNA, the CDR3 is TGTGCCACCAGTGATTTAAACTGGAGGAGCCAAGAGACCCAGTACTTC. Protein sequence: CATSDLNWRSQETQYF.

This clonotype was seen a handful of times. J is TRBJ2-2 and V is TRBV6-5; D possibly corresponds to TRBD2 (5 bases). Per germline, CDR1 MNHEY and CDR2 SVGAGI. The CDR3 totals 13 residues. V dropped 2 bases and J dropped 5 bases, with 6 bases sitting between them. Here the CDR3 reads CASSYPGTGELFF. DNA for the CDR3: TGTGCCAGCAGTTACCCGGGGACCGGGGAGCTGTTTTTT.

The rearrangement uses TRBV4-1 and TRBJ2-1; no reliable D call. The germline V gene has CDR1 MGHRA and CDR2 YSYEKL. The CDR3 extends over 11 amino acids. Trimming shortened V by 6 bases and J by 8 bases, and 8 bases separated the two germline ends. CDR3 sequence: CASREADEQFF. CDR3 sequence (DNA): TGCGCCAGCAGGGAAGCCGATGAGCAGTTCTTC.

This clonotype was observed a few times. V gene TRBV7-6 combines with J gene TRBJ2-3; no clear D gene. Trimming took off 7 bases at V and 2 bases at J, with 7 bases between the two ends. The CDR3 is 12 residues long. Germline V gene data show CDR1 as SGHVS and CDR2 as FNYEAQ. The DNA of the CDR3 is TGTGCCAGCACAGGATACACAGATACGCAGTATTTT. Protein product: CASTGYTDTQYF.

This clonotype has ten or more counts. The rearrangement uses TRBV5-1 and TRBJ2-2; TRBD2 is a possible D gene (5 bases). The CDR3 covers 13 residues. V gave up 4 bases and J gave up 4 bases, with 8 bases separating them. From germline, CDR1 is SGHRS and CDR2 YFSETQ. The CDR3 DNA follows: TGCGCCAGCAGCCACGGACTCACCGGGGAGCTGTTTTTT. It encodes CASSHGLTGELFF.

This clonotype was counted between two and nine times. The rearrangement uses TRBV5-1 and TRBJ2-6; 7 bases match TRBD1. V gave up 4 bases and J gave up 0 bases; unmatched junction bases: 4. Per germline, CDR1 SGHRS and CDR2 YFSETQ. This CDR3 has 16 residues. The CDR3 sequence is CASSPTGSSGANVLTF. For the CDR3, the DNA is TGCGCCAGCAGCCCGACAGGGAGCTCTGGGGCCAACGTCCTGACTTTC.

CDR3: CATSDWSEQFF. The CDR3 DNA follows: TGTGCCACCAGTGATTGGAGTGAGCAGTTCTTC. The chain has TRBV24-1 and TRBJ2-1; D not resolved. This CDR3 has 11 residues. V lost 2 bases and J lost 9, with 4 bases in between. In germline, CDR1 is KGHDR, CDR2 SFDVKD.

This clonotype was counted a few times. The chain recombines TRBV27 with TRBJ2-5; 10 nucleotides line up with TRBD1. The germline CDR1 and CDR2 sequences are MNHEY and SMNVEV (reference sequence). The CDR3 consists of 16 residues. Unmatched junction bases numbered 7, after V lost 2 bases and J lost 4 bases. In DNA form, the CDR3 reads TGTGCCAGCAGTTTAGTCCCGGGACAGGGGAGAGAGACCCAGTACTTC. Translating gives CASSLVPGQGRETQYF.

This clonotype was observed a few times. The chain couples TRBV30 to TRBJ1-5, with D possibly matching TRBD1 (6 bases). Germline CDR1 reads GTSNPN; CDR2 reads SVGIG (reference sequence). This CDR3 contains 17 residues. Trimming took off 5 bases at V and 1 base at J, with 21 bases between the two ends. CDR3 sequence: CAWRVYTGFVSNQPQHF. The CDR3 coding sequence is TGTGCCTGGCGCGTATATACAGGGTTCGTGAGCAATCAGCCCCAGCATTTT.

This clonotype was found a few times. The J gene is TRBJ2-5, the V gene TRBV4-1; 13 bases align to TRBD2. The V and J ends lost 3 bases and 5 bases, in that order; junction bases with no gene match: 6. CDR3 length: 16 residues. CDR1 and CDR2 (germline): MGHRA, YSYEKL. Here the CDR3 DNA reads TGCGCCAGCAGCCAGACAGGACTAGCGGGAGCTGAGACCCAGTACTTC. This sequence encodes CASSQTGLAGAETQYF.